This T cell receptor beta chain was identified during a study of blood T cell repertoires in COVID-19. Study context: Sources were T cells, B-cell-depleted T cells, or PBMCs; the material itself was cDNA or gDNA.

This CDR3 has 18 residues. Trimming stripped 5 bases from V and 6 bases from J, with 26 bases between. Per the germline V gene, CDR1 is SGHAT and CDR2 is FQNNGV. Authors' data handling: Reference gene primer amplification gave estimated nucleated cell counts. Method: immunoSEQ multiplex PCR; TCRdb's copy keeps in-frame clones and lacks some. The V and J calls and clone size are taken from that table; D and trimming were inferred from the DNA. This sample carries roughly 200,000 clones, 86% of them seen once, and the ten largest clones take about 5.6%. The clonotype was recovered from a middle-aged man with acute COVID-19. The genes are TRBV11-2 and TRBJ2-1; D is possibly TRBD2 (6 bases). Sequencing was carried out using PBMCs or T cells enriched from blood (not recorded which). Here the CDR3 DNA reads TGTGCCAGCAGCCCCTCCGACTACGGCAGCGGGCAATTCAATGAGCAGTTCTTC. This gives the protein CASSPSDYGSGQFNEQFF.